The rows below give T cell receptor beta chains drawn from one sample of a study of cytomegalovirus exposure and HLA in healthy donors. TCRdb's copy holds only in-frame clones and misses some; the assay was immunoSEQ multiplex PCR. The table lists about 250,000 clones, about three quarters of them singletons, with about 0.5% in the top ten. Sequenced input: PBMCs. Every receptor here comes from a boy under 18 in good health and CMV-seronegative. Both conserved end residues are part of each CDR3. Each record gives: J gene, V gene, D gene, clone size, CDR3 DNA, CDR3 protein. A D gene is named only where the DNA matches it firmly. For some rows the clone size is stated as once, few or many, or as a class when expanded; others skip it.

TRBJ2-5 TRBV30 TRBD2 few TGTGCCTGGAGTCCCAAGGCGGGGGTCTGGACCCAGTACTTC CAWSPKAGVWTQYF
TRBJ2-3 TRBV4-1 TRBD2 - TGCGCCAGCAGCCAAGATCCAGCGGGAGCCAGCACGCAGTATTTT CASSQDPAGASTQYF
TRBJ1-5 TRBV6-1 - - TGTGCCAGCTCCATGTTGTTTCAGCCCCAGCATTTT CASSMLFQPQHF
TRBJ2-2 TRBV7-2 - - TGTGCCAGCAGCTTAGGCCGGGGCGGGGACACCGGGGAGCTGTTTTTT CASSLGRGGDTGELFF
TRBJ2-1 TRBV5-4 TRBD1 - TGTGCCAGCAGCCGCGGGACAGGGGACCTGGATGAGCAGTTCTTC CASSRGTGDLDEQFF
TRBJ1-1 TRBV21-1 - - TGTGCCAGCAGCGTTCCTTCAGGGGGTGATACTGAAGCTTTCTTT CASSVPSGGDTEAFF
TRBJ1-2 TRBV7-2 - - TGTGCCAGCAGCTTACAGGGGAGATCTAACTATGGCTACACCTTC CASSLQGRSNYGYTF
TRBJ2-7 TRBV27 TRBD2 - TGTGCCAGCAGTCTCCTGGCGGGGGGCCTTTACGAGCAGTACTTC CASSLLAGGLYEQYF
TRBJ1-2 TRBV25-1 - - TGTGCCAGCAGTGAATCTCATCCCCGGGGGGGTTATGGCTACCCCTTC CASSESHPRGGYGYPF
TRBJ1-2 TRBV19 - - TGTGCCAGTATAGACTTAACGCGAGGAGGCGGCGGAGGGGGCTACACCTTC CASIDLTRGGGGGGYTF
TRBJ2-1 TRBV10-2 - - TGCGCCAGCATTGGAGGGGGCGGGCTGGAATGGGGGTGGGCTCGCGAGCAGTTCTTC CASIGGGGLEWGWAREQFF
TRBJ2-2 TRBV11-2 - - TGTGCCAGCAGCTTGAGGCCCGAGAACACCGGGGAGCTGTTTTTT CASSLRPENTGELFF